Detailed here is one T cell receptor (beta chain). Its antigen is still unknown. Measured with immunoSEQ multiplex PCR; TCRdb has only the in-frame clones, and not every one. Found here are more than 4,500 clones, around 80% of them singletons; the top ten hold less than 5.5%. This record belongs to a study of chemoradiotherapy in HPV16-positive cancers. Study-wide context: Functional T-cell assays on a couple of HPV16-positive patients' cells defined candidate HPV-specific clones and common TCR motifs.

Study findings and constraints: Candidate HPV-specific clones and E7-related TCR motifs grew in tumor during treatment.

The germline gives CDR1 MNHNY, CDR2 SVGAGI (reference sequence). V was shortened by 6 bases and J by 3 bases, with 15 bases between the two germline ends. This CDR3 region has 14 residues. Over chemoradiotherapy, repertoires were sampled more than once. Source: tumor tissue, taken from a patient who underwent chemoradiotherapy. The chain employs TRBV6-6 and TRBJ2-7, with D tentatively TRBD2 (6 bases). This TCR was recovered from a human donor with HPV-associated anogenital cancer. Here the CDR3 DNA reads TGTGCCAGCAGCCTAGCGACTTTGGGCTACGAGCAGTACTTC. Translated, it gives CASSLATLGYEQYF.